The 9 T cell receptor beta chains presented below share a single source sample, sequenced in a study of cytomegalovirus exposure and HLA in healthy donors. This PCR relied on a set of 60 Vbeta primers and 13 Jbeta primers. Sequencing used immunoSEQ multiplex PCR; TCRdb keeps in-frame clones, though not all of them. The profile shows under 130,000 clones, 78% of them singletons. Material for sequencing was PBMCs. These receptors were obtained from a male donor in good health and CMV-seronegative.

The chain carries TRBV27 and TRBJ2-7; weak D call: TRBD2 (6 bases). The CDR3 length is 14 residues. The germline V gene encodes CDR1 MNHEY and CDR2 SMNVEV (reference sequence). With 4 bases removed from V and 0 bases from J, the gap between germline ends came to 10 bases. The CDR3 DNA reads TGTGCCAGCAGTTCAAGCGGGCACTCCTACGAGCAGTACTTC. As protein: CASSSSGHSYEQYF.

V usage is TRBV6-6 and J usage is TRBJ2-1; 9 bases are shared with TRBD1. The trim removed 9 bases at V and 7 bases at J, leaving 4 bases unmatched. CDR1 MNHNY and CDR2 SVGAGI come from the germline V gene (reference sequence). The CDR3 loop spans 12 amino acids. The CDR3, as DNA: TGTGCCAGTACAGGGGGCGGGAATGAGCAGTTCTTC. Translated, it gives CASTGGGNEQFF.

The chain has TRBV12-5 and TRBJ1-1; D not certain. CDR1 is LGHNT, CDR2 FRNRAP, per germline. The CDR3 sequence is 17 residues long. The ends were cut back, 4 bases at V and 3 bases at J, with 21 bases in the middle. The CDR3 bases are TGTGCTAGTGGTTGGAGACCCGAACCAACGGGGTACACTGAAGCTTTCTTT. Translated: CASGWRPEPTGYTEAFF.

This sequence joins TRBV2 and TRBJ2-3; 8 bases map to TRBD2. This CDR3 is built from 15 residues. V shed 5 bases and J 3 bases; nucleotides not matched to a gene: 7. The germline gives CDR1 SNHLY, CDR2 FYNNEI. Here the CDR3 reads CASSKLADGTDTQYF. The CDR3 coding sequence is TGTGCCAGCAGTAAACTAGCGGATGGGACAGATACGCAGTATTTT.

The chain links TRBV7-2 to TRBJ2-2; D gene unclear. The CDR3 is 15 amino acids. Trimming stripped 5 bases from V and 7 bases from J, with 17 bases between. Germline V lookup: CDR1 SGHTA, CDR2 FQGNSA. The CDR3 loop reads CASSLDPGRNGELFF. The CDR3 DNA reads TGTGCCAGCAGCCTCGATCCGGGTCGAAACGGGGAGCTGTTTTTT.

The rearrangement uses TRBV27 and TRBJ1-3, with D unresolved. Germline values: CDR1 MNHEY, CDR2 SMNVEV (reference sequence). The CDR3 is made up of 15 amino acids. Trimming left V 1 base short and J 4 bases short, with 11 bases between. For the CDR3, the DNA is TGTGCCAGCAGTTTATACGGGGTAGCGGGAAACACCATATATTTT. Amino acids: CASSLYGVAGNTIYF.

The V gene is TRBV11-2, the J gene TRBJ1-5, with TRBD1 matching over 10 bases. This CDR3 region has 16 residues. Germline values: CDR1 SGHAT, CDR2 FQNNGV. Trimming at V came to 5 bases and at J to 2 bases, leaving 6 bases not matched to a gene. This CDR3 reads CASSPGQGEGNQPQHF. CDR3 DNA: TGTGCCAGCAGCCCCGGACAGGGGGAAGGCAATCAGCCCCAGCATTTT.

About this clone itself: A junction boundary mismatches the germline segment, possibly from a read error. The rearrangement links TRBV7-7 to TRBJ2-2, with D perhaps given as TRBD1 or TRBD2 (5 bases each). In germline, CDR1 is SSHAT, CDR2 FNYEAQ (reference sequence). The CDR3 runs to 16 residues. CDR3 protein: CASSLAITGNTGELFF. The CDR3 DNA reads as TGTGCTAGCAGCTTAGCGATAACAGGGAACACCGGGGAGCTGTTTTTT.

J is TRBJ1-4 and V is TRBV30; D is uncertain. The germline V gene encodes CDR1 GTSNPN and CDR2 SVGIG (reference sequence). This CDR3 region has 13 residues. Trimming pared 2 bases from V and 5 bases from J, leaving 9 bases between. Here the CDR3 reads CAWSSQTNEKLFF. The CDR3 DNA reads as TGTGCCTGGAGTAGTCAGACAAATGAAAAACTGTTTTTT.